This T cell receptor (beta chain) appears in the sequencing data of a study of T cell repertoires in aging, cancer and after chemotherapy. Study-level results: In healthy donors, age-related TCR diversity loss mainly reflected lost richness. Compared with age-matched healthy donors, untreated hematological or solid cancer patients showed higher blood TCR clonality.

Amplification of TCR beta used genomic DNA extracted from peripheral blood. A mixed TRB-A/B primer pool amplified rearranged TRB by multiplex touch-down PCR. MiXCR was run by TCRdb on the multiplex PCR reads, yielding one entry per CDR3 protein. The sample lists 12,000 or so distinct CDR3 sequences, roughly 29% occurring once. This clonotype is classed as medium-sized. What it binds is unknown. The specimen was blood. The clonotype comes from a human donor in good health. The donor label of this sample is uncertain.

In DNA form, the CDR3 reads TGTGCCAGCATGGACAGGGGTAGGACAGATACGCAGTATTTT. Its translation: CASMDRGRTDTQYF. This rearrangement joins TRBV6-1 to TRBJ2-3, with TRBD1 matching over 9 bases. Germline V gene lookup returns CDR1 MNHNS and CDR2 SASEGT. J gave up 3 bases and V 7 bases, and 5 bases lay outside the gene matches. The CDR3 has 14 amino acids.